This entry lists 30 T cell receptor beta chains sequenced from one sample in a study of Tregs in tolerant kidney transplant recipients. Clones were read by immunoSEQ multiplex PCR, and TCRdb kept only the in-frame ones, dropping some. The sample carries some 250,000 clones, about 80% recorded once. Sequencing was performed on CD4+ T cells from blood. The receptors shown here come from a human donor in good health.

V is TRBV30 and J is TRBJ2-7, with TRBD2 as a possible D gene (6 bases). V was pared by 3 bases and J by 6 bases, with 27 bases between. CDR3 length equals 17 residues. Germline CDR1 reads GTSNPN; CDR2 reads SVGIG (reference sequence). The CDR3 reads CAWSDDPPGRWVSEQYF. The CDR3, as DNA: TGTGCCTGGAGCGACGACCCCCCGGGGAGGTGGGTAAGCGAGCAGTACTTC. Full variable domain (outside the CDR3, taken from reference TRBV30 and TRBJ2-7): SQTIHQWPATLVQPVGSPLSLECTVEGTSNPNLYWYRQAAGRGLQLLFYSVGIGQISSEVPQNLSASRPQDRQFILSSKKLLLSDSGFYLCAWSDDPPGRWVSEQYFGPGTRLTVT.

The CDR3 sequence is CAWSADRGKGEQFF. The CDR3, as DNA: TGTGCCTGGAGCGCGGACAGGGGCAAAGGGGAGCAGTTCTTC. The rearrangement links TRBV30 to TRBJ2-1, with 9 positions matching TRBD1. The CDR3 extends over 14 amino acids. V was pared by 3 bases and J by 10 bases, with 10 bases of the junction left unmatched. Looked up from germline, CDR1 is GTSNPN and CDR2 is SVGIG (reference sequence).

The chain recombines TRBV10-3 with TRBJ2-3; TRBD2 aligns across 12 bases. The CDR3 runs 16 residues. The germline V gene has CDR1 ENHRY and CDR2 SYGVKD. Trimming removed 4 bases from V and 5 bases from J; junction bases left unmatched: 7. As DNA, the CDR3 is TGTGCCATCAGTGCTAGCGGGGGGGCCGGGGGAGATACGCAGTATTTT. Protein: CAISASGGAGGDTQYF.

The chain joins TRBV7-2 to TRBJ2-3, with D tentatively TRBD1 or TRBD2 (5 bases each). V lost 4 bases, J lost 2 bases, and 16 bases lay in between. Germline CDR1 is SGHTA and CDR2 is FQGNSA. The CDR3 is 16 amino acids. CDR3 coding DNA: TGTGCCAGCAGCTCGACAAGGGGAGCTTTCACAGATACGCAGTATTTT. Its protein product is CASSSTRGAFTDTQYF.

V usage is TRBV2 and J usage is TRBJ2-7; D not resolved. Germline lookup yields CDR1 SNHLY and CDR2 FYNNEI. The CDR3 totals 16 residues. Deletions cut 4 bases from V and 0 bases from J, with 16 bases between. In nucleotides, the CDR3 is TGTGCCAGCAGTGTTGTGGCAGCCGATATCTCCTACGAGCAGTACTTC. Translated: CASSVVAADISYEQYF.

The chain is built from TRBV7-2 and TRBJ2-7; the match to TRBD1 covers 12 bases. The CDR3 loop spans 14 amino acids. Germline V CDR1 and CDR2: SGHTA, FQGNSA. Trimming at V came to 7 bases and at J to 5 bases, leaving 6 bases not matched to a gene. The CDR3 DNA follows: TGTGCCAGCACCTCGGGACAGGGGGCCGACGAGCAGTACTTC. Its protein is CASTSGQGADEQYF.

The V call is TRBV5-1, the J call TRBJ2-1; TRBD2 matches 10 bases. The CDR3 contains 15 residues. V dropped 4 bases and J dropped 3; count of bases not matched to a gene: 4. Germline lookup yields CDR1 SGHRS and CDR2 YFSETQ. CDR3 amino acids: CASSTGTSDYNEQFF. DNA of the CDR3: TGCGCCAGCAGCACCGGGACTAGCGACTACAATGAGCAGTTCTTC.

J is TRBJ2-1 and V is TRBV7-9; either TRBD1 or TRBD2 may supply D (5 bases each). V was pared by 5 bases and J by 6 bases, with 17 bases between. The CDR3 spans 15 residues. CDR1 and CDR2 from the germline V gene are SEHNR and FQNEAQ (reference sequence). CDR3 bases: TGTGCCAGCAGCCCGCCGGGGCACTGGACCAATGAGCAGTTCTTC. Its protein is CASSPPGHWTNEQFF.

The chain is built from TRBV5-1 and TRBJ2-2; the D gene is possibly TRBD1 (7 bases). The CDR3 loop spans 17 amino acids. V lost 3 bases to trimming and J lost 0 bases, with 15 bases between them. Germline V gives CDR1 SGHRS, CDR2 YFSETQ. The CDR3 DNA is TGCGCCAGCAGCTCTCAAGGGGGCGGGGCGAACACCGGGGAGCTGTTTTTT. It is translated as CASSSQGGGANTGELFF.

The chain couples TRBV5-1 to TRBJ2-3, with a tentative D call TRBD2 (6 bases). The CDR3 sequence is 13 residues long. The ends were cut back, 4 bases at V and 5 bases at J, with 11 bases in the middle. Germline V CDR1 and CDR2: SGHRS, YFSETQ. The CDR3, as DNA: TGCGCCAGCAGCATGGGGGGTGGAGATACGCAGTATTTT. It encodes CASSMGGGDTQYF.

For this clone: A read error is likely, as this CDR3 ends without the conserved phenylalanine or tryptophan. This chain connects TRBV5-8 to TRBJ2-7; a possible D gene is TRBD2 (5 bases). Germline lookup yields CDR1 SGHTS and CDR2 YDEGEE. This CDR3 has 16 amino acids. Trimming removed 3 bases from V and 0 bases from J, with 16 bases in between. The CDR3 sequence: CASSSGVTPRSYEQYL. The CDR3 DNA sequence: TGTGCCAGCAGCTCCGGGGTGACACCTCGCTCCTACGAGCAGTACCTC.

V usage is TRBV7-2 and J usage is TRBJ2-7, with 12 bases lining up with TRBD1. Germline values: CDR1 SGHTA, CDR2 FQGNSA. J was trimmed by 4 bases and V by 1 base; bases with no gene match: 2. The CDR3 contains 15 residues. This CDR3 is CASSLGDRGRYEQYF. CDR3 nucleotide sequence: TGTGCCAGCAGCTTAGGGGACAGGGGGCGGTACGAGCAGTACTTC.

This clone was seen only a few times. The CDR3 loop is CASSPSGEGYYGYTF. CDR3 DNA sequence: TGTGCCAGCTCACCATCGGGGGAAGGGTACTATGGCTACACCTTC. The V call is TRBV18, the J call TRBJ1-2, with D perhaps matching TRBD1 (5 bases). The germline gives CDR1 KGHSH, CDR2 LQKENI. The CDR3 has 15 amino acids. V was trimmed by 2 bases and J by 3 bases, leaving 13 bases between them.

CDR3 sequence (DNA): TGCGCCAGCAGCAGCTTGGAGACGAATGAGCAGTTCTTC. This gives the protein CASSSLETNEQFF. The V and J genes are TRBV5-1 and TRBJ2-1; D uncertain. V was clipped by 4 bases and J by 7 bases, with 12 bases between them. Germline CDR1 and CDR2: SGHRS and YFSETQ. This CDR3 is 13 amino acids long.

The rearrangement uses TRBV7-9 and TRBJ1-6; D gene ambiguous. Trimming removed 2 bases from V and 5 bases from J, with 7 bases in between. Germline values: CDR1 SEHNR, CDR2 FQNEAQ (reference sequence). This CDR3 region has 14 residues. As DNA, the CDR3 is TGTGCCAGCAGCTTATTACAGAATAATTCACCCCTCCACTTT. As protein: CASSLLQNNSPLHF.

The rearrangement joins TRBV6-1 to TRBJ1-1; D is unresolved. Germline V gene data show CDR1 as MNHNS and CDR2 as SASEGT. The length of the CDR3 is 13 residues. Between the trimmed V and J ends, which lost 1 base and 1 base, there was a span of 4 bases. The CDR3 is CASSEVTNTEAFF. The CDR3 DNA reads TGTGCCAGCAGTGAAGTAACGAACACTGAAGCTTTCTTT.

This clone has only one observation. The DNA for the CDR3 is TGCAGCCCGGGGGGGCGGGATGGCTACACCTTC. Translating it yields CSPGGRDGYTF. The V gene is TRBV20-1, the J gene TRBJ1-2; tentatively, D is TRBD1 (6 bases). Germline V gene data show CDR1 as DFQATT and CDR2 as SNEGSKA (reference sequence). CDR3 length equals 11 residues.

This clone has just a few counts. In nucleotides, the CDR3 is TGTGCCAGCAGCCAAGACAGGGGCCTTTACAATGAGCAGTTCTTC. It specifies CASSQDRGLYNEQFF. The chain carries TRBV11-3 and TRBJ2-1, with 8 bases identical to TRBD1. Germline values: CDR1 SGHNT, CDR2 YENEEA. J lost 4 bases, V lost 5 bases, and 7 bases had no gene match. This CDR3 region has 15 residues.

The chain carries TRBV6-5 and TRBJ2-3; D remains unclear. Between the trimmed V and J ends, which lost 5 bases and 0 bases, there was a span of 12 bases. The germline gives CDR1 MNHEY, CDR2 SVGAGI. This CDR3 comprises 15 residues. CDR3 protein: CASSAFPSSTDTQYF. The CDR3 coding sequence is TGTGCCAGCAGTGCCTTCCCTTCTAGCACAGATACGCAGTATTTT.

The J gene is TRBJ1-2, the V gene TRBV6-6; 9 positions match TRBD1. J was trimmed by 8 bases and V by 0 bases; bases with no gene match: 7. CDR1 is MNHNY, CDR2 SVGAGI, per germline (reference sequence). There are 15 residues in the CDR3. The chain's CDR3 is CASSYSDRGPGGYTF. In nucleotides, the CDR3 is TGTGCCAGCAGTTACTCGGACAGGGGCCCAGGCGGCTACACCTTC.

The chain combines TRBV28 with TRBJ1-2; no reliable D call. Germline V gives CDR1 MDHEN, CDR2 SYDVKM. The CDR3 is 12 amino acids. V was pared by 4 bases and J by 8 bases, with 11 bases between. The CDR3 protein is CASSSYPGGYTF. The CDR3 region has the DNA TGTGCCAGCAGTTCCTATCCCGGGGGCTACACCTTC.

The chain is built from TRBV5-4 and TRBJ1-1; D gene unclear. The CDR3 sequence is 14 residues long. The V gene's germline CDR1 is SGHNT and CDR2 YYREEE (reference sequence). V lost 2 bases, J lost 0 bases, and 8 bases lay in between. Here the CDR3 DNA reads TGTGCCAGCAGCTTCGCCCCCATGAACACTGAAGCTTTCTTT. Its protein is CASSFAPMNTEAFF.

This CDR3 reads CASSEAGMSSYNSPLHF. The CDR3 DNA is TGTGCCAGCAGTGAGGCAGGGATGAGCTCCTATAATTCACCCCTCCACTTT. This sequence joins TRBV25-1 and TRBJ1-6; a weak D match, TRBD1 (5 bases). V lost 3 bases to trimming and J lost 0 bases, with 12 bases between them. The CDR3 covers 17 residues. The V gene's germline CDR1 is MGHDK and CDR2 SYGVNS.

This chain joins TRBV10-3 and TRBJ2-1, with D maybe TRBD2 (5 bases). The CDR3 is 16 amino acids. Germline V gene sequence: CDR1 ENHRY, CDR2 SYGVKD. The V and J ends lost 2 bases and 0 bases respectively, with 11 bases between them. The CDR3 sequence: CAISERTGSSYNEQFF. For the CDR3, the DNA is TGTGCCATCAGTGAGCGTACGGGGAGCTCCTACAATGAGCAGTTCTTC.

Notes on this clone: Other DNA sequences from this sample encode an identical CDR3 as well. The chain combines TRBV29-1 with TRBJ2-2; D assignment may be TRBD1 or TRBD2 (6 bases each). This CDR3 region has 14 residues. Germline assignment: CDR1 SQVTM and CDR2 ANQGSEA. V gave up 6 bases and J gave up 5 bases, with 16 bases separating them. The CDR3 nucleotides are TGCAGCGTGGGGGGCGGGGCGGGGACCGGGGAGCTGTTTTTT. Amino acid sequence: CSVGGGAGTGELFF.

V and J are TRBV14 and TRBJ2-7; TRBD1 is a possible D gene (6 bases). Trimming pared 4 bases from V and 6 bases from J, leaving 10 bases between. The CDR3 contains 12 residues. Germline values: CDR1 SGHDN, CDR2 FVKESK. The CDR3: CASSLQGCEQYF. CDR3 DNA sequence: TGTGCCAGCAGCCTTCAGGGGTGCGAGCAGTACTTC.

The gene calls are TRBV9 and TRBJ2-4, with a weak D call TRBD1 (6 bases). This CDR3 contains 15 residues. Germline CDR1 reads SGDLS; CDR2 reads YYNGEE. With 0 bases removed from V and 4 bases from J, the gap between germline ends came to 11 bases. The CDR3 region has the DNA TGTGCCAGCAGCGTAGGGGGGACAAGTAAAAACATTCAGTACTTC. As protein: CASSVGGTSKNIQYF.

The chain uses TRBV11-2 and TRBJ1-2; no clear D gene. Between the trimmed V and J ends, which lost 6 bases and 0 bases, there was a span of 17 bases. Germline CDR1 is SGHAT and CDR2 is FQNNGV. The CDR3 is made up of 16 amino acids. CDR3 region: CASRPWPAEANYGYTF. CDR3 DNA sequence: TGTGCCAGCAGACCCTGGCCGGCCGAAGCTAACTATGGCTACACCTTC.

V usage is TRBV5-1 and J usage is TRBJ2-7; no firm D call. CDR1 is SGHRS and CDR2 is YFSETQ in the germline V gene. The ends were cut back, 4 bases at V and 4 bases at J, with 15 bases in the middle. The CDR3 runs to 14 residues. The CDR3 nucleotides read TGCGCCAGCAGCACGGCCATAACAAGTTACGAGCAGTACTTC. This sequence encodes CASSTAITSYEQYF.

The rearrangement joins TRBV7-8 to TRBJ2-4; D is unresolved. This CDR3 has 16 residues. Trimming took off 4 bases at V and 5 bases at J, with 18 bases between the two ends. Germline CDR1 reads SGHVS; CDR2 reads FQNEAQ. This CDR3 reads CASSSKAHPTENIQYF. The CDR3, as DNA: TGTGCCAGCAGCTCAAAAGCCCATCCCACGGAAAACATTCAGTACTTC. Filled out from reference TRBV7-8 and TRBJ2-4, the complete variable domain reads GAGVSQSPRYKVAKRGQDVALRCDPISGHVSLFWYQQALGQGPEFLTYFQNEAQLDKSGLPSDRFFAERPEGSVSTLKIQRTQQEDSAVYLCASSSKAHPTENIQYFGAGTRLSVL.